One and the same sample provided the 28 T cell receptor beta chains below, sequenced in a study of cytomegalovirus exposure and HLA in healthy donors. PCR involved 60 Vbeta and 13 Jbeta primers. Profiling relied on immunoSEQ multiplex PCR, and the TCRdb table lists in-frame clones only, not all of them. The data show around 150,000 clones, about 86% seen once. The sequenced material came from PBMCs. These receptors all come from a man aged 35-49 years in good health and CMV-seropositive.

This clone was observed a single time. This sequence joins TRBV27 and TRBJ2-1, with TRBD2 matching 9 bases. Germline loops: CDR1 MNHEY, CDR2 SMNVEV (reference sequence). This CDR3 is 15 amino acids long. Trimming cost V 6 bases and J 1 base; bases outside gene matches: 4. Written as DNA, the CDR3 is TGTGCCAGCAGGGTAGCGGGAGAATCCTACAATGAGCAGTTCTTC. Its protein is CASRVAGESYNEQFF.

This clone came up a few times. The V call is TRBV30, the J call TRBJ2-1; 8 bases are a match to TRBD2. Germline V lookup: CDR1 GTSNPN, CDR2 SVGIG (reference sequence). The CDR3 has 14 amino acids. The V gene end was trimmed by 5 bases and the J gene end by 4 bases; junction bases not matched to a gene: 7. The CDR3 DNA sequence: TGTGCCTGGGAGTGGGGCGGGAGGTACAATGAGCAGTTCTTC. It yields the protein CAWEWGGRYNEQFF. The whole variable domain, remainder taken from reference TRBV30 and TRBJ2-1, is SQTIHQWPATLVQPVGSPLSLECTVEGTSNPNLYWYRQAAGRGLQLLFYSVGIGQISSEVPQNLSASRPQDRQFILSSKKLLLSDSGFYLCAWEWGGRYNEQFFGPGTRLTVL.

The CDR3 DNA reads as TGCGCCAGCAGCTCAGGGGTTTCAGGGGCCAACGTCCTGACTTTC. Amino acids: CASSSGVSGANVLTF. V is TRBV4-3 and J is TRBJ2-6; tentatively, D is TRBD1 (6 bases). The CDR3 runs to 15 residues. Trimming stripped 5 bases from V and 4 bases from J, with 12 bases between. Per the germline V gene, CDR1 is LGHNA and CDR2 is YSLEER.

This clone was counted a few times. The genes are TRBV7-8 and TRBJ2-7; D remains unclear. The CDR3 length is 15 residues. Germline V gene data show CDR1 as SGHVS and CDR2 as FQNEAQ. V dropped 3 bases and J dropped 4 bases, with 16 bases sitting between them. CDR3 residues: CASSLETGQRYEQYF. The CDR3 nucleotides read TGTGCCAGCAGCTTGGAAACTGGGCAAAGGTACGAGCAGTACTTC.

The V and J genes are TRBV5-6 and TRBJ2-7, with 9 bases lining up with TRBD1. Germline V gene sequence: CDR1 SGHDT, CDR2 YYEEEE. Losses at the gene ends were 0 bases for V and 0 bases for J; bases not matched to a gene: 4. The CDR3 is made up of 16 amino acids. The DNA of the CDR3 is TGTGCCAGCAGCTTGGCCGGGACAGGGTTCTCCTACGAGCAGTACTTC. This sequence encodes CASSLAGTGFSYEQYF.

This sequence joins TRBV15 and TRBJ1-2, with D uncertain. This CDR3 has 15 residues. Germline CDR1 reads LNHNV; CDR2 reads YYDKDF (reference sequence). Trimming shortened V by 0 bases and J by 8 bases, and 16 bases separated the two germline ends. CDR3: CATSREAGGAFGYTF. The CDR3 coding sequence is TGTGCCACCAGCAGAGAGGCAGGTGGCGCGTTCGGCTACACCTTC.

The gene calls are TRBV2 and TRBJ1-4, with 11 bases matching TRBD1. CDR3 length: 14 amino acids. Per germline, CDR1 SNHLY and CDR2 FYNNEI. Trimming removed 6 bases from V and 6 bases from J; junction bases left unmatched: 3. Here the CDR3 reads CASRGQGADEKLFF. CDR3 in DNA: TGTGCCAGCAGAGGACAGGGGGCGGATGAAAAACTGTTTTTT.

The CDR3 DNA reads as TGTGCCTGGAGTGTAGGTCGGGGAACCCAGCCCCAGCATTTT. This encodes CAWSVGRGTQPQHF. The chain couples TRBV30 to TRBJ1-5; D gene uncertain. The CDR3 has 14 amino acids. Trimming took off 0 bases at V and 7 bases at J, with 13 bases between the two ends. Germline V gives CDR1 GTSNPN, CDR2 SVGIG (reference sequence).

CDR3 DNA: TGTGCCAGCAGCTTCCATAGCGGGAGGTTTGAGCAGTTCTTC. Translated: CASSFHSGRFEQFF. The J gene is TRBJ2-1, the V gene TRBV7-9; 10 positions agree with TRBD2. The CDR3 has 14 amino acids. Trimming cost V 3 bases and J 9 bases; bases outside gene matches: 5. CDR1 and CDR2 from the germline V gene are SEHNR and FQNEAQ (reference sequence).

The chain uses TRBV2 and TRBJ1-5; 8 positions match TRBD1. CDR1 and CDR2 (germline): SNHLY, FYNNEI. The V gene end was trimmed by 3 bases and the J gene end by 5 bases; junction bases not matched to a gene: 3. The CDR3 covers 14 residues. Here the CDR3 DNA reads TGTGCCAGCAGTGACGGCAGGGGGCATCAGCCCCAGCATTTT. This codes for CASSDGRGHQPQHF.

The CDR3 loop reads CASIPSATSGSHEQFF. CDR3 sequence (DNA): TGTGCCAGCATCCCATCCGCGACTAGCGGGAGTCATGAGCAGTTCTTC. The V call is TRBV7-9, the J call TRBJ2-1; TRBD2 agrees at 12 bases. With 7 bases clipped from V and 8 bases from J, the junction kept 12 bases outside the gene matches. The CDR3 consists of 16 residues. CDR1 is SEHNR and CDR2 is FQNEAQ in the germline V gene (reference sequence).

The sample holds a few counts of this clone. The chain employs TRBV4-3 and TRBJ1-4; D call uncertain. V was clipped by 1 base and J by 7 bases, with 13 bases between them. The CDR3 consists of 15 residues. The germline CDR1 and CDR2 sequences are LGHNA and YSLEER. DNA of the CDR3: TGCGCCAGCAGCCAAGGTGGAGGGCTAAGTGAAAAACTGTTTTTT. This encodes CASSQGGGLSEKLFF.

This clone was picked up a small number of times. The same CDR3 can be traced to other DNA sequences in this sample. The chain has TRBV4-3 and TRBJ2-7; D might be TRBD1 (6 bases). V dropped 0 bases and J dropped 0 bases, with 12 bases sitting between them. Germline lookup yields CDR1 LGHNA and CDR2 YSLEER. This CDR3 is 16 amino acids long. The CDR3 nucleotides read TGCGCCAGCAGCCAAGAGGCTGGGACACTCTCCTACGAGCAGTACTTC. Amino acids: CASSQEAGTLSYEQYF.

The chain recombines TRBV27 with TRBJ2-7; TRBD1 aligns across 7 bases. Trimming cost V 5 bases and J 2 bases; bases outside gene matches: 9. The length of the CDR3 is 15 residues. Germline lookup yields CDR1 MNHEY and CDR2 SMNVEV (reference sequence). Here the CDR3 reads CASSPAGTEPYEQYF. The CDR3 nucleotides are TGTGCCAGCAGTCCCGCCGGGACAGAGCCCTACGAGCAGTACTTC.

This chain joins TRBV27 and TRBJ2-1; no clear D gene. The CDR3 runs to 11 residues. The V end was cut by 6 bases, the J end by 4 bases, with 4 bases between. CDR1 is MNHEY and CDR2 is SMNVEV in the germline V gene (reference sequence). CDR3 DNA: TGTGCCAGCAGCTTTTACAATGAGCAGTTCTTC. Translating gives CASSFYNEQFF.

V gene TRBV27 combines with J gene TRBJ1-6, with 9 bases that match TRBD1. V shed 6 bases, J shed 5 bases, and the junction held 8 bases outside the gene matches. The CDR3 is made up of 16 amino acids. Germline assignment: CDR1 MNHEY and CDR2 SMNVEV (reference sequence). The CDR3 here is CASRKQGAQDNSPLHF. The CDR3 bases are TGTGCCAGCAGGAAACAGGGGGCGCAGGATAATTCACCCCTCCACTTT.

The V call is TRBV15, the J call TRBJ2-7, with a possible D match to TRBD1 (6 bases). Trimming removed 1 base from V and 0 bases from J, with 10 bases in between. The CDR3 has 15 amino acids. From germline, CDR1 is LNHNV and CDR2 YYDKDF (reference sequence). CDR3 in amino acids: CATSRGSRGSYEQYF. CDR3 coding DNA: TGTGCCACCAGCAGAGGGTCCAGGGGCTCCTACGAGCAGTACTTC.

This chain's CDR3 is CASSLTLAVANEQFF. CDR3 DNA sequence: TGTGCCAGCAGCTTGACACTAGCGGTGGCCAATGAGCAGTTCTTC. The chain uses TRBV7-9 and TRBJ2-1; 8 nucleotides match TRBD2. Germline CDR1 and CDR2: SEHNR and FQNEAQ (reference sequence). V dropped 3 bases and J dropped 6; count of bases not matched to a gene: 7. There are 15 residues in the CDR3.

The rearrangement uses TRBV7-9 and TRBJ2-1; D not resolved. CDR1 is SEHNR, CDR2 FQNEAQ, per germline (reference sequence). V lost 10 bases to trimming and J lost 0 bases, with 10 bases between them. The CDR3 sequence is 13 residues long. CDR3 sequence: CATRPGSYNEQFF. The CDR3 DNA sequence: TGTGCCACCAGGCCCGGCTCCTACAATGAGCAGTTCTTC.

The chain combines TRBV5-1 with TRBJ2-1; no clear D. Germline V CDR1 and CDR2: SGHRS, YFSETQ. The V end lost 4 bases, the J end lost 0 bases, and 11 bases lay between the germline ends. CDR3 size: 15 residues. The CDR3 spells CASSIRQTSYNEQFF. In DNA form, the CDR3 reads TGCGCCAGCAGCATCAGACAAACCTCCTACAATGAGCAGTTCTTC.

In the case of this clone: The conserved phenylalanine or tryptophan normally closing the CDR3 is absent here, so this likely arose from a read error. V is TRBV5-4 and J is TRBJ1-6, with D perhaps matching TRBD1 (6 bases). From germline, CDR1 is SGHNT and CDR2 YYREEE (reference sequence). V lost 7 bases and J 4 bases, leaving 9 bases between the germline ends. The CDR3 contains 13 residues. The CDR3 DNA reads TGTGCCAGCTGGACAGAGTATAATTCACCCCTCCACCTT. It translates to CASWTEYNSPLHL.

As regards this clone: A junction boundary mismatches the germline segment, possibly from a read error. The chain joins TRBV7-7 to TRBJ1-4; no clear D. The CDR3 is made up of 15 amino acids. Germline lookup yields CDR1 SSHAT and CDR2 FNYEAQ (reference sequence). The CDR3 protein is CASSPTAVAGEKLFF. The CDR3 DNA reads as TGTGCTAGCAGCCCAACGGCGGTTGCGGGTGAAAAACTGTTTTTT. The complete variable domain, with remaining parts taken from reference TRBV7-7 and TRBJ1-4, reads GAGVSQSPRYKVTKRGQDVTLRCDPISSHATLYWYQQALGQGPEFLTYFNYEAQPDKSGLPSDRFSAERPEGSISTLTIQRTEQRDSAMYRCASSPTAVAGEKLFFGSGTQLSVL.

This chain connects TRBV5-1 to TRBJ2-5; 9 nucleotides line up with TRBD1. This CDR3 is built from 14 residues. V shed 4 bases and J 7 bases; nucleotides not matched to a gene: 8. CDR1 is SGHRS, CDR2 YFSETQ, per germline. The CDR3 coding sequence is TGCGCCAGCAGCCCGACAGGGGGGTATGGGACCCAGTACTTC. Its translation is CASSPTGGYGTQYF.

The chain has TRBV2 and TRBJ2-1, with 13 nucleotides matching TRBD2. The germline V gene encodes CDR1 SNHLY and CDR2 FYNNEI. The V and J ends lost 8 bases and 5 bases, in that order; junction bases with no gene match: 6. The CDR3 covers 15 residues. CDR3 residues: CASLLAGGSHNEQFF. CDR3 in DNA: TGTGCCAGCCTACTAGCGGGAGGGTCCCACAATGAGCAGTTCTTC.

The CDR3, as DNA: TGTGCCAGCAGCAAGCGAGGAAGTACAGATACGCAGTATTTT. Protein: CASSKRGSTDTQYF. The V call is TRBV6-1, the J call TRBJ2-3; D ambiguous. CDR1 and CDR2 from the germline V gene are MNHNS and SASEGT. With 6 bases removed from V and 3 bases from J, the gap between germline ends came to 13 bases. The CDR3 loop spans 14 amino acids.

V usage is TRBV2 and J usage is TRBJ2-5, with TRBD1 identical over 9 bases. Trimming removed 11 bases from V and 3 bases from J; junction bases left unmatched: 10. Germline CDR1 and CDR2: SNHLY and FYNNEI. This CDR3 has 14 amino acids. The CDR3 bases are TGTGCCGCAGCCGACCGGACAGGGGAAGAGACCCAGTACTTC. The encoded protein is CAAADRTGEETQYF.

The chain uses TRBV18 and TRBJ1-3, with TRBD1 matching over 7 bases. With 2 bases clipped from V and 4 bases from J, the junction kept 8 bases outside the gene matches. The CDR3 sequence is 16 residues long. The germline V gene encodes CDR1 KGHSH and CDR2 LQKENI. CDR3 residues: CASSPFDRVRGNTIYF. CDR3 coding DNA: TGTGCCAGCTCACCATTCGACAGGGTGAGAGGAAACACCATATATTTT.

This clone was seen more than once but under ten times. The V call is TRBV9, the J call TRBJ1-2, with D perhaps TRBD1 (6 bases). Germline lookup yields CDR1 SGDLS and CDR2 YYNGEE. V was cut by 4 bases and J by 4 bases, with 20 bases left in between. CDR3 size: 16 residues. CDR3 residues: CASSPTDRLWGYGYTF. The CDR3 coding sequence is TGTGCCAGCAGCCCGACCGACAGGCTGTGGGGCTATGGCTACACCTTC.